A single sample gave rise to the 31 T cell receptor beta chains below, sequenced in a study of blood T cell repertoires in COVID-19 (dated by TCRdb to about 2020). Receptor amplification or capture employed the immunoSEQ multiplex PCR assay. TCRdb obtained this table from immuneACCESS and retained in-frame rearrangements with V and J assigned. These tables miss some clones; where compared with another copy, unresolved V genes account for less than half of the shortfall, and the remainder is unexplained. This sample has almost 200,000 clones in its table, and 70% to 90% of those were observed once. 0.75% to 0.9% of the sample belongs to the ten largest clones. Sequenced material: peripheral blood. These receptors were taken from a woman in her 70s with acute or convalescent COVID-19.

This clone was found a few times. The rearrangement joins TRBV3-1 (or the pseudogene TRBV3-2) to TRBJ2-7; TRBD1 aligns across 8 bases. Germline V gene lookup returns CDR1 LGHDT and CDR2 YNNKEL (reference sequence). The CDR3 spans 16 residues. V dropped 4 bases and J dropped 0; count of bases not matched to a gene: 8. The CDR3 sequence: CASSLVNRGSSYEQYF. The CDR3 nucleotides are TGTGCCAGCAGCCTTGTCAACAGGGGGTCCTCCTACGAGCAGTACTTC.

Only one count was recorded for this clone. The chain recombines TRBV6-5 with TRBJ2-1; 10 nucleotides match TRBD1. Trimming cost V 6 bases and J 8 bases; bases outside gene matches: 7. Germline-derived CDR1 and CDR2 are MNHEY and SVGAGI. The CDR3 spans 14 residues. This chain's CDR3 is CASRDRGGVYEQFF. CDR3 sequence (DNA): TGTGCCAGCAGGGACAGGGGGGGGGTATATGAGCAGTTCTTC.

This chain uses TRBV19 with TRBJ2-1, with a tentative D call TRBD1 (5 bases). The germline V gene has CDR1 LNHDA and CDR2 SQIVND (reference sequence). V was trimmed by 3 bases and J by 0 bases, leaving 15 bases between them. There are 17 residues in the CDR3. The CDR3 reads CASSISGPRSSYNEQFF. CDR3 bases: TGTGCCAGTAGTATTTCAGGGCCTAGGAGCTCCTACAATGAGCAGTTCTTC.

The V gene is TRBV19, the J gene TRBJ1-5; TRBD1 might be the D (5 bases). This CDR3 has 13 residues. Between the trimmed V and J ends, which lost 4 bases and 5 bases, there was a span of 9 bases. CDR1 is LNHDA and CDR2 is SQIVND in the germline V gene (reference sequence). In DNA form, the CDR3 reads TGTGCCAGTAGTAAACAGGAATATCAGCCCCAGCATTTT. It translates to CASSKQEYQPQHF.

The V and J genes are TRBV6-1 and TRBJ2-7; D remains ambiguous. Trimming cost V 1 base and J 7 bases, with 17 bases left between them. This CDR3 is 15 amino acids long. The V gene's germline CDR1 is MNHNS and CDR2 SASEGT. For the CDR3, the DNA is TGTGCCAGCAGTGAAGACAGTTTGGGTACGTTTGAGCAGTACTTC. It translates to CASSEDSLGTFEQYF.

On this clone: The identical CDR3 is also encoded by other nucleotide sequences in the sample. The chain links TRBV7-2 to TRBJ1-3, with no clear D. The CDR3 contains 15 residues. Germline CDR1 reads SGHTA; CDR2 reads FQGNSA. Trimming shortened V by 2 bases and J by 0 bases, and 8 bases separated the two germline ends. As DNA, the CDR3 is TGTGCCAGCAGCTTACGAGGCAGCTCTGGAAACACCATATATTTT. It encodes CASSLRGSSGNTIYF.

This clone was observed a few times. This chain uses TRBV19 with TRBJ1-5; 7 positions agree with TRBD1. This CDR3 comprises 14 residues. The V and J ends lost 3 bases and 3 bases, in that order; junction bases with no gene match: 2. Per the germline V gene, CDR1 is LNHDA and CDR2 is SQIVND (reference sequence). DNA of the CDR3: TGTGCCAGTAGTATGGGACAGAACAATCAGCCCCAGCATTTT. It encodes CASSMGQNNQPQHF.

The table lists this clone with a few counts. This chain connects TRBV10-3 to TRBJ1-1; the D gene is possibly TRBD1 (6 bases). Trimming left V 7 bases short and J 4 bases short, with 13 bases between. Germline V gives CDR1 ENHRY, CDR2 SYGVKD. The CDR3 runs 13 residues. The CDR3 reads CAITPTGVTEAFF. In DNA form, the CDR3 reads TGTGCCATCACCCCGACAGGAGTCACTGAAGCTTTCTTT.

The chain links TRBV5-1 to TRBJ1-1, with D tentatively TRBD1 (5 bases). In germline, CDR1 is SGHRS, CDR2 YFSETQ. The CDR3 consists of 15 residues. V dropped 4 bases and J dropped 3 bases, with 16 bases sitting between them. CDR3 residues: CASSLTGGRDTEAFF. CDR3 DNA: TGCGCCAGCAGCCTGACGGGGGGTAGGGACACTGAAGCTTTCTTT.

The V call is TRBV7-3, the J call TRBJ2-1; no firm D call. V lost 2 bases and J lost 6, with 11 bases in between. The CDR3 totals 14 residues. Germline assignment: CDR1 SGHTA and CDR2 FQGTGA. CDR3 DNA sequence: TGTGCCAGCAGCTTATTCGGAGACGGCAATGAGCAGTTCTTC. Translating gives CASSLFGDGNEQFF. The complete variable domain, with remaining parts taken from reference TRBV7-3 and TRBJ2-1, reads GAGVSQTPSNKVTEKGKYVELRCDPISGHTALYWYRQSLGQGPEFLIYFQGTGAADDSGLPNDRFFAVRPEGSVSTLKIQRTERGDSAVYLCASSLFGDGNEQFFGPGTRLTVL.

This clone was seen more than once but under ten times. The chain has TRBV7-6 and TRBJ2-1, with D maybe TRBD2 (6 bases). Germline CDR1 and CDR2: SGHVS and FNYEAQ. This CDR3 comprises 16 residues. Trimming shortened V by 6 bases and J by 3 bases, and 18 bases separated the two germline ends. CDR3 loop: CASSPTAGQIYNEQFF. The CDR3 DNA sequence: TGTGCCAGCAGTCCAACAGCGGGCCAAATCTACAATGAGCAGTTCTTC.

The rearrangement links TRBV2 to TRBJ2-3; no definite D call. The V and J ends lost 8 bases and 6 bases respectively, with 12 bases between them. CDR3 length: 12 amino acids. Germline V CDR1 and CDR2: SNHLY, FYNNEI. The CDR3 loop is CASRLSIDTQYF. The CDR3 DNA follows: TGTGCCAGCCGTCTTAGCATCGATACGCAGTATTTT.

The chain is built from TRBV18 and TRBJ1-6, with D unresolved. Trimming cost V 6 bases and J 8 bases, with 14 bases left between them. CDR3 length equals 14 residues. Germline V gene sequence: CDR1 KGHSH, CDR2 LQKENI. CDR3 DNA sequence: TGTGCCAGCTCCCCTCAGGACTCGGATTCACCCCTCCACTTT. Translating gives CASSPQDSDSPLHF.

As DNA, the CDR3 is TGCAGCGTAGGTAGGGCGGGGGAGACCCAGTACTTC. This codes for CSVGRAGETQYF. The gene calls are TRBV29-1 and TRBJ2-5, with a possible D match to TRBD2 (6 bases). Trimming removed 6 bases from V and 5 bases from J, with 13 bases in between. Germline V gene lookup returns CDR1 SQVTM and CDR2 ANQGSEA. The length of the CDR3 is 12 residues.

This rearrangement joins TRBV3-1 (or the pseudogene TRBV3-2) to TRBJ2-1; maybe TRBD2 (6 bases). Germline V lookup: CDR1 LGHDT, CDR2 YNNKEL (reference sequence). CDR3 length equals 14 residues. V was clipped by 6 bases and J by 7 bases, with 16 bases between them. The CDR3 sequence: CASRAGRLLNEQFF. CDR3 coding DNA: TGTGCCAGCAGGGCGGGACGGTTATTGAATGAGCAGTTCTTC.

The chain couples TRBV18 to TRBJ2-1; 9 bases are shared with TRBD1. V dropped 3 bases and J dropped 2; count of bases not matched to a gene: 11. The CDR3 loop spans 18 amino acids. Germline loops: CDR1 KGHSH, CDR2 LQKENI. The DNA for the CDR3 is TGTGCCAGCTCACCTTCTGACAGGGGGTTTCCCACCTACAATGAGCAGTTCTTC. This translates into CASSPSDRGFPTYNEQFF.

The rearrangement links TRBV19 to TRBJ2-7; D possibly corresponds to TRBD2 (5 bases). V lost 6 bases, J lost 3 bases, and 15 bases lay in between. The germline CDR1 and CDR2 sequences are LNHDA and SQIVND (reference sequence). CDR3 size: 14 residues. The CDR3 sequence is CASSPQLVDYEQYF. CDR3 coding DNA: TGTGCCAGTAGCCCGCAACTAGTCGACTACGAGCAGTACTTC.

This chain joins TRBV5-1 and TRBJ1-1; no clear D. This CDR3 contains 14 residues. Trimming left V 1 base short and J 1 base short, with 8 bases between. Germline CDR1 reads SGHRS; CDR2 reads YFSETQ. CDR3 DNA: TGCGCCAGCAGCTTGATCCCAGGGAACACTGAAGCTTTCTTT. Protein sequence: CASSLIPGNTEAFF.

V and J are TRBV7-8 and TRBJ2-2, with 13 bases aligning to TRBD2. Germline V gives CDR1 SGHVS, CDR2 FQNEAQ. V lost 4 bases, J lost 5 bases, and 7 bases stayed unmatched. This CDR3 contains 17 residues. The CDR3 sequence is CASSSWTSGRNTGELFF. DNA for the CDR3: TGTGCCAGCAGCTCCTGGACTAGCGGGAGAAATACCGGGGAGCTGTTTTTT. The full variable domain, rest sourced from reference TRBV7-8 and TRBJ2-2, is GAGVSQSPRYKVAKRGQDVALRCDPISGHVSLFWYQQALGQGPEFLTYFQNEAQLDKSGLPSDRFFAERPEGSVSTLKIQRTQQEDSAVYLCASSSWTSGRNTGELFFGEGSRLTVL.

This rearrangement joins TRBV19 to TRBJ1-1, with 7 positions matching TRBD1. After removal of 7 bases from V and 1 base from J, the junction contained 9 bases not matched to a gene. This CDR3 comprises 15 residues. Germline CDR1 and CDR2: LNHDA and SQIVND (reference sequence). This chain's CDR3 is CASKLEGAQNTEAFF. CDR3 nucleotide sequence: TGTGCCAGTAAGTTAGAGGGGGCACAGAACACTGAAGCTTTCTTT.

This chain connects TRBV6-6 to TRBJ2-7, with a tentative D call TRBD1 (5 bases). Germline CDR1 MNHNY, CDR2 SVGAGI (reference sequence). The CDR3 is made up of 14 amino acids. Trimming stripped 3 bases from V and 5 bases from J, with 14 bases between. DNA of the CDR3: TGTGCCAGCAGTTATGGGCAGGGAAGCCACGAGCAGTACTTC. Amino acids: CASSYGQGSHEQYF.

Notes on this clone: This specimen includes other DNA sequences encoding the same CDR3. The chain joins TRBV5-1 to TRBJ2-7, with D maybe TRBD1 (6 bases). This CDR3 is 14 amino acids long. Trimming left V 0 bases short and J 1 base short, with 8 bases between. Germline loops: CDR1 SGHRS, CDR2 YFSETQ. The CDR3 coding sequence is TGCGCCAGCAGCTTGGCCCAGGGGTCCTACGAGCAGTACTTC. This sequence encodes CASSLAQGSYEQYF.

The chain is built from TRBV9 and TRBJ2-1, with 8 bases lining up with TRBD2. V was pared by 3 bases and J by 0 bases, with 2 bases of the junction left unmatched. In germline, CDR1 is SGDLS, CDR2 YYNGEE. This CDR3 spans 15 amino acids. CDR3 sequence (DNA): TGTGCCAGCAGCGACCTAGCGGGCTCCTACAATGAGCAGTTCTTC. Amino acids: CASSDLAGSYNEQFF.

The chain combines TRBV5-1 with TRBJ2-1; 9 positions match TRBD1. The CDR3 contains 13 residues. From germline, CDR1 is SGHRS and CDR2 YFSETQ. J lost 1 base, V lost 8 bases, and 1 base had no gene match. The CDR3 sequence is CASGTGSYNEQFF. The CDR3 DNA reads as TGCGCCAGTGGGACAGGGTCCTACAATGAGCAGTTCTTC. Based on the CDR3 plus reference TRBV5-1 and TRBJ2-1, the full variable domain is KAGVTQTPRYLIKTRGQQVTLSCSPISGHRSVSWYQQTPGQGLQFLFEYFSETQRNKGNFPGRFSGRQFSNSRSEMNVSTLELGDSALYLCASGTGSYNEQFFGPGTRLTVL.

This clone appeared a few times. V usage is TRBV7-9 and J usage is TRBJ1-1, with TRBD1 matching 7 bases. Germline V gene sequence: CDR1 SEHNR, CDR2 FQNEAQ (reference sequence). The ends lost 5 bases at V and 3 bases at J; junction bases unmatched: 6. This CDR3 has 14 amino acids. The CDR3, as DNA: TGTGCCAGCAGCGGACAGGCCCGAGACACTGAAGCTTTCTTT. Translating gives CASSGQARDTEAFF.

The V and J genes are TRBV5-4 and TRBJ1-4; no clear D. Germline CDR1 reads SGHNT; CDR2 reads YYREEE (reference sequence). Trimming left V 5 bases short and J 5 bases short, with 13 bases between. This CDR3 comprises 14 residues. The chain's CDR3 is CASRRLGPNEKLFF. CDR3 coding DNA: TGTGCCAGCAGGCGGCTGGGTCCCAATGAAAAACTGTTTTTT.

V and J are TRBV2 and TRBJ2-3; a weak D match, TRBD2 (6 bases). Germline assignment: CDR1 SNHLY and CDR2 FYNNEI. V was trimmed by 4 bases and J by 1 base, leaving 12 bases between them. The CDR3 covers 15 residues. CDR3 DNA sequence: TGTGCCAGCAGTGTTGGGGGGACGGGCACAGATACGCAGTATTTT. It codes for CASSVGGTGTDTQYF.

The chain employs TRBV29-1 and TRBJ1-3; D is perhaps TRBD1 (5 bases). CDR3 size: 15 residues. Germline CDR1 reads SQVTM; CDR2 reads ANQGSEA. The ends were cut back, 4 bases at V and 3 bases at J, with 16 bases in the middle. CDR3 in DNA: TGCAGCGTTGGAGACGGCCGACAGAGTGGAAACACCATATATTTT. It specifies CSVGDGRQSGNTIYF.

V and J are TRBV11-2 and TRBJ1-2; D not certain. CDR1 SGHAT and CDR2 FQNNGV come from the germline V gene. V was clipped by 0 bases and J by 8 bases, with 16 bases between them. This CDR3 comprises 15 residues. This chain's CDR3 is CASSLDVGGREGYTF. The CDR3 bases are TGTGCCAGCAGCTTAGATGTGGGAGGTAGAGAGGGCTACACCTTC.

The rearrangement uses TRBV2 and TRBJ1-5; D remains unclear. V was pared by 1 base and J by 0 bases, with 7 bases between. CDR1 is SNHLY, CDR2 FYNNEI, per germline. CDR3 length: 15 amino acids. CDR3 coding DNA: TGTGCCAGCAGTGAAGGCGTTTATAGCAATCAGCCCCAGCATTTT. Translated: CASSEGVYSNQPQHF.

The chain has TRBV29-1 and TRBJ2-3; perhaps TRBD2 as D (6 bases). Germline V gene lookup returns CDR1 SQVTM and CDR2 ANQGSEA. Deletions cut 3 bases from V and 2 bases from J, with 9 bases between. The CDR3 loop spans 13 amino acids. The CDR3 region is CSVDSGPTDTQYF. The CDR3, as DNA: TGCAGCGTTGATAGCGGTCCCACAGATACGCAGTATTTT.